The TCR beta chain described here comes from a study of beta chain features in type 1 diabetes. General observations from the study: Researchers report that Type 1 diabetes patients had moderately but significantly shorter TCRB CDR3s across all four CD4+ subsets.

All of the isolated RNA was reverse transcribed, so expressed TCRB transcripts were sequenced. Repertoires were generated with immunoSEQ multiplex PCR, while TCRdb's copy carries only in-frame clones and drops some. Among roughly 280,000 clones, 20% to 25% were seen once, and the ten largest hold 0.012%. On this clone itself: What it recognizes is unknown.

CDR3 length: 13 amino acids. Trimming stripped 1 base from V and 6 bases from J, with 10 bases between. From germline, CDR1 is SGHTS and CDR2 YDEGEE. Input material: naive CD4+ T cells from blood. The sequence was collected from a woman aged 25-40 years with type 1 diabetes. V gene TRBV5-8 combines with J gene TRBJ1-2, with a possible D match to TRBD1 (5 bases). The CDR3 spells CASSLTGVDGYTF. The CDR3 DNA reads as TGTGCCAGCAGCTTGACGGGGGTTGATGGCTACACCTTC.